This TCR beta chain was profiled in a study of early T cells in non-severe SARS-CoV-2 infection. This clonotype came up many times. Deletions cut 7 bases from V and 5 bases from J, with 20 bases between. The CDR3 loop spans 15 amino acids. Germline CDR1 and CDR2: SQVTM and ANQGSEA. Individual cDNA molecules each received unique molecular identifiers attached to them. TCRdb independently ran MiXCR on the 5' RACE reads; one entry per CDR3 protein. The sample shows approximately 70,000 distinct CDR3 sequences, 10% of them seen only once. Sequenced material: whole blood, taken at baseline. This rearrangement joins TRBV29-1 to TRBJ1-4; TRBD1 is a possible D gene (6 bases). The receptor was derived from an adult who was a healthcare worker with PCR-confirmed SARS-CoV-2 infection or an uninfected control (not recorded which). The CDR3 nucleotides read TGCAGCGCTGGGTCCCTCCGGGACACAAATGAAAAACTGTTTTTT. This gives the protein CSAGSLRDTNEKLFF.